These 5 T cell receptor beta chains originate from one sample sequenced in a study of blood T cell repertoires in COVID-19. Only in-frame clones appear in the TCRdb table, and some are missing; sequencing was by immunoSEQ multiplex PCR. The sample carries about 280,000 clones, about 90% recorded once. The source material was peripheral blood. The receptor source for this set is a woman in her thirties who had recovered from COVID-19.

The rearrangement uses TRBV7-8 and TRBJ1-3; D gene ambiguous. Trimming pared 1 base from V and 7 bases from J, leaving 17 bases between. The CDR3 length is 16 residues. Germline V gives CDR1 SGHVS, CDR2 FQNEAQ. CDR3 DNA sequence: TGTGCCAGCAGCTTAGTTGCATCTGGCGGTCGGAACACCATATATTTT. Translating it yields CASSLVASGGRNTIYF.

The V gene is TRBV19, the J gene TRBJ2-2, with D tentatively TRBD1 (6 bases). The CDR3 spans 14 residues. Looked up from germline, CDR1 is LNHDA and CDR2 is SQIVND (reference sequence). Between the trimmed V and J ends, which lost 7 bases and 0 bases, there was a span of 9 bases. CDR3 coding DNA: TGTGCCAGTACGAGGACAGCGAACACCGGGGAGCTGTTTTTT. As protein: CASTRTANTGELFF. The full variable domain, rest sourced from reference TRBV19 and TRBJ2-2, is DGGITQSPKYLFRKEGQNVTLSCEQNLNHDAMYWYRQDPGQGLRLIYYSQIVNDFQKGDIAEGYSVSREKKESFPLTVTSAQKNPTAFYLCASTRTANTGELFFGEGSRLTVL.

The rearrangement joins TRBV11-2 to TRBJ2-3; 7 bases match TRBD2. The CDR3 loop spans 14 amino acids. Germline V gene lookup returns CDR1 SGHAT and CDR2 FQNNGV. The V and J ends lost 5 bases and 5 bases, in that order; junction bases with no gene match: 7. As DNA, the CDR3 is TGTGCCAGCAGCACCGGTATAGCGGGAGATACGCAGTATTTT. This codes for CASSTGIAGDTQYF.

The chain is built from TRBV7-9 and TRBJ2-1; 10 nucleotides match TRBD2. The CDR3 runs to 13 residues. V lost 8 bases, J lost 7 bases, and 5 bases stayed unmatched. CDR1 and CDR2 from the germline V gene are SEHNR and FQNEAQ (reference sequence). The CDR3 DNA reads TGTGCCAGCTCTAGCGGGAGCAGGAATGAGCAGTTCTTC. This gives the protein CASSSGSRNEQFF. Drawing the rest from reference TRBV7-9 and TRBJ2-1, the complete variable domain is DTGVSQNPRHKITKRGQNVTFRCDPISEHNRLYWYRQTLGQGPEFLTYFQNEAQLEKSRLLSDRFSAERPKGSFSTLEIQRTEQGDSAMYLCASSSGSRNEQFFGPGTRLTVL.

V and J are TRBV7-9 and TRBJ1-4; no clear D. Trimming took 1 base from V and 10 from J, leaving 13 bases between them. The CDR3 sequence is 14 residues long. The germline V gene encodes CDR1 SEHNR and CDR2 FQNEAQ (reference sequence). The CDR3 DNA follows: TGTGCCAGCAGCTTAGACAGACCTTATTTAAAACTGTTTTTT. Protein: CASSLDRPYLKLFF. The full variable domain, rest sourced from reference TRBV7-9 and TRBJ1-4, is DTGVSQNPRHKITKRGQNVTFRCDPISEHNRLYWYRQTLGQGPEFLTYFQNEAQLEKSRLLSDRFSAERPKGSFSTLEIQRTEQGDSAMYLCASSLDRPYLKLFFGSGTQLSVL.